Each of the 29 T cell receptor beta chains below was sequenced from the same sample in a study of T cell repertoires in cytomegalovirus infection. TCRdb re-analysed the reads in MiXCR, keeping a single row per CDR3 protein. The table includes 900,000 to 950,000 distinct CDR3 sequences, roughly 30% detected once. No antigens are known for them. The material sequenced was cultured CD8+ T cells from PBMCs, taken from culture after CMV antigen stimulation. The receptor set was obtained from a human donor in good health (CMV status not recorded). Some clones in this sample may be carry-over from other donors' samples.

The sample holds a few counts of this clonotype. The junction does not match germline at one end; this may be a read error. The V and J genes are TRBV7-7 and TRBJ2-5; 8 nucleotides match TRBD2. In germline, CDR1 is SSHAT, CDR2 FNYEAQ (reference sequence). This CDR3 has 15 residues. CDR3 coding DNA: TGTGCTAGCAGCTTATCCAGCGGGGGCTGGGAGACCCAGTACTTC. It translates to CASSLSSGGWETQYF.

This clonotype was seen many times. J is TRBJ1-2 and V is TRBV4-1, with TRBD1 matching over 9 bases. CDR1 and CDR2 from the germline V gene are MGHRA and YSYEKL. CDR3 length equals 14 residues. V lost 1 base to trimming and J lost 3 bases; unmatched junction nucleotides: 0. The CDR3 here is CASSQGTGDYGYTF. The CDR3 DNA follows: TGCGCCAGCAGCCAAGGGACAGGGGACTATGGCTACACCTTC.

The V and J genes are TRBV4-1 and TRBJ1-2; a possible D gene is TRBD1 (5 bases). The CDR3 runs 17 residues. Trimming stripped 1 base from V and 4 bases from J, with 19 bases between. The germline V gene encodes CDR1 MGHRA and CDR2 YSYEKL. The CDR3, as DNA: TGCGCCAGCAGCCAAGCTACTGAGGGACTAACCATCTATGGCTACACCTTC. Translated: CASSQATEGLTIYGYTF.

About this clonotype itself: A read error may be the cause here, since a much bigger clone is one base away. The V gene is TRBV7-6, the J gene TRBJ1-1; D ambiguous. Germline V gene data show CDR1 as SGHVS and CDR2 as FNYEAQ. This CDR3 is built from 15 residues. This CDR3 reads CVSSSWAGTNTEAFF. CDR3 coding DNA: TGTGTCAGCAGCTCCTGGGCCGGAACCAACACTGAAGCTTTCTTT.

This clonotype was detected a few times. The chain links TRBV7-9 to TRBJ1-6; D remains ambiguous. V lost 9 bases and J 7 bases, leaving 10 bases between the germline ends. Germline CDR1 is SEHNR and CDR2 is FQNEAQ (reference sequence). There are 12 residues in the CDR3. The CDR3 DNA follows: TGTGCCAGTCGTGTTAGCAATTCACCCCTCCACTTT. Its translation: CASRVSNSPLHF.

As concerns this clonotype: A junction end diverges from the germline sequence, so it may reflect a read error. This chain connects TRBV7-9 to TRBJ1-5; D is perhaps TRBD1 (5 bases). Germline CDR1 SEHNR, CDR2 FQNEAQ (reference sequence). This CDR3 has 16 residues. The CDR3 spells CVSSLVSGTINQPQHF. The CDR3 bases are TGTGTCAGCAGCTTAGTATCCGGGACTATCAATCAGCCCCAGCATTTT. Based on the CDR3 plus reference TRBV7-9 and TRBJ1-5, the full variable domain is DTGVSQNPRHKITKRGQNVTFRCDPISEHNRLYWYRQTLGQGPEFLTYFQNEAQLEKSRLLSDRFSAERPKGSFSTLEIQRTEQGDSAMYLCVSSLVSGTINQPQHFGDGTRLSIL.

The chain uses TRBV4-1 and TRBJ2-1; 10 nucleotides agree with TRBD1. This CDR3 is 15 amino acids long. The V gene end was trimmed by 1 base and the J gene end by 7 bases; junction bases not matched to a gene: 4. The germline V gene encodes CDR1 MGHRA and CDR2 YSYEKL. The CDR3 loop reads CASSQGRQGANEQFF. Here the CDR3 DNA reads TGCGCCAGCAGCCAAGGCCGACAGGGGGCGAATGAGCAGTTCTTC.

This clonotype showed up just a few times. This chain joins TRBV9 and TRBJ2-1; 9 bases fit TRBD2. Germline CDR1 and CDR2: SGDLS and YYNGEE. The CDR3 is 16 amino acids. V trimming: 0 bases; J trimming: 4 bases; junction bases outside the gene matches: 5. The CDR3 DNA reads TGTGCCAGCAGCGTAGCGGGGACTAGCAGTTACAATGAGCAGTTCTTC. It is translated as CASSVAGTSSYNEQFF.

The V gene is TRBV10-3, the J gene TRBJ2-7, with D hard to call. Germline V gene sequence: CDR1 ENHRY, CDR2 SYGVKD. V was pared by 3 bases and J by 6 bases, with 9 bases between. This CDR3 has 12 amino acids. The CDR3 reads CAISENAAEQYV. DNA for the CDR3: TGTGCCATCAGTGAAAACGCGGCCGAGCAGTACGTC.

The rearrangement uses TRBV2 and TRBJ2-1, with D unresolved. Germline V gene sequence: CDR1 SNHLY, CDR2 FYNNEI. The CDR3 is made up of 15 amino acids. Deletions cut 3 bases from V and 5 bases from J, with 14 bases between. The chain's CDR3 is CASSDETPSHNEQFF. CDR3 in DNA: TGTGCCAGCAGTGATGAGACTCCTTCCCACAATGAGCAGTTCTTC.

This clonotype was detected only a few times. This rearrangement joins TRBV9 to TRBJ2-3, with 9 bases identical to TRBD2. Germline V gene lookup returns CDR1 SGDLS and CDR2 YYNGEE. There are 16 residues in the CDR3. After removal of 6 bases from V and 2 bases from J, the junction contained 10 bases not matched to a gene. This CDR3 reads CASTRGGLALTDTQYF. The DNA of the CDR3 is TGTGCCAGCACCCGAGGGGGACTAGCCCTCACAGATACGCAGTATTTT.

The chain links TRBV12-5 to TRBJ1-2; the D is unclear. The CDR3 length is 13 residues. From germline, CDR1 is LGHNT and CDR2 FRNRAP. The germline V and J ends were trimmed by 5 bases and 5 bases, with 12 bases remaining between them. CDR3 nucleotide sequence: TGTGCTAGTGGTGGCGGAGCCCATTATGGCTACACCTTC. Amino acid sequence: CASGGGAHYGYTF.

This clonotype was detected a few times. The V call is TRBV7-2, the J call TRBJ2-2; D tentatively reads TRBD1 or TRBD2 (5 bases each). Trimming shortened V by 2 bases and J by 4 bases, and 8 bases separated the two germline ends. The CDR3 is 14 residues long. Germline V gene sequence: CDR1 SGHTA, CDR2 FQGNSA. The CDR3 reads CASSLWDLTGELFF. DNA for the CDR3: TGTGCCAGCAGCTTATGGGACCTCACCGGGGAGCTGTTTTTT.

This chain joins TRBV15 and TRBJ1-5, with D hard to call. This CDR3 has 15 amino acids. The germline V gene encodes CDR1 LNHNV and CDR2 YYDKDF (reference sequence). Trimming cost V 0 bases and J 7 bases, with 13 bases left between them. The CDR3 is CATSRDRTRAQPQHF. Here the CDR3 DNA reads TGTGCCACCAGCAGAGATCGAACCCGGGCCCAGCCCCAGCATTTT.

V is TRBV29-1 and J is TRBJ2-1, with TRBD2 as a possible D gene (5 bases). Deletions cut 3 bases from V and 8 bases from J, with 11 bases between. This CDR3 is built from 12 residues. Germline assignment: CDR1 SQVTM and CDR2 ANQGSEA. CDR3 sequence: CSVEDLPDEQFF. The CDR3 coding sequence is TGCAGCGTTGAGGACTTGCCTGATGAGCAGTTCTTC.

V gene TRBV11-2 combines with J gene TRBJ2-1; no definite D call. The CDR3 consists of 15 residues. Germline V gives CDR1 SGHAT, CDR2 FQNNGV. The V and J ends lost 0 bases and 7 bases respectively, with 13 bases between them. The CDR3 sequence is CASSLDPSLTNEQFF. The CDR3 DNA reads TGTGCCAGCAGCTTAGACCCCTCTTTAACGAATGAGCAGTTCTTC.

The chain employs TRBV7-9 and TRBJ2-3; D is ambiguous. The CDR3 sequence is 13 residues long. From germline, CDR1 is SEHNR and CDR2 FQNEAQ (reference sequence). V shed 5 bases and J shed 8 bases, with 14 bases lying between them. CDR3: CASSQSHIGTQYF. The CDR3 nucleotides read TGTGCCAGCAGCCAAAGTCACATAGGTACGCAGTATTTT.

This chain links TRBV27 with TRBJ1-5; possibly TRBD1 for D (5 bases). CDR3 length: 15 amino acids. Trimming removed 0 bases at V and 2 bases at J, with 8 bases between. CDR1 is MNHEY and CDR2 is SMNVEV in the germline V gene (reference sequence). The CDR3 nucleotides read TGTGCCAGCAGTTTATCGGACATAGGCAATCAGCCCCAGCATTTT. Amino acid sequence: CASSLSDIGNQPQHF.

This chain uses TRBV12-3 or TRBV12-4 with TRBJ2-3; 9 bases agree with TRBD1. V trimming: 8 bases; J trimming: 5 bases; junction bases outside the gene matches: 11. This CDR3 is built from 15 residues. The CDR3 loop reads CASVHIQGAKDTQYF. DNA of the CDR3: TGTGCCAGCGTACACATACAGGGGGCGAAAGATACGCAGTATTTT.

V usage is TRBV4-1 and J usage is TRBJ2-1, with 9 bases matching TRBD1. CDR1 and CDR2 (germline): MGHRA, YSYEKL. V lost 2 bases and J lost 3; bases outside the gene matches: 8. The CDR3 spans 17 residues. The CDR3 loop is CASSQTGTGIRYNEQFF. The CDR3 DNA sequence: TGCGCCAGCAGCCAAACCGGGACAGGGATCCGCTACAATGAGCAGTTCTTC.

The CDR3 region is CASSQEDESNSPLHF. Written as DNA, the CDR3 is TGCGCCAGCAGTCAAGAGGACGAGTCCAATTCACCCCTCCACTTT. This chain uses TRBV23-1 with TRBJ1-6; D not resolved. TRBV23-1 is designated an ORF whose function remains uncertain. There are 15 residues in the CDR3. V was shortened by 2 bases and J by 7 bases, with 12 bases between the two germline ends.

To note about this clonotype: Sequence at one end of the junction differs from germline and may be a read error. This chain uses TRBV27 with TRBJ1-5; 7 bases fit TRBD1. Germline V CDR1 and CDR2: MNHEY, SMNVEV (reference sequence). The CDR3 length is 14 residues. CDR3 loop: CASSLTGEGQPQHF. CDR3 nucleotides: TGTGCCAGCAGCCTTACAGGGGAGGGTCAGCCCCAACATTTT.

This clonotype occurred many times. J is TRBJ2-3 and V is TRBV7-2; D call uncertain. V shed 1 base and J shed 4 bases, with 18 bases lying between them. This CDR3 comprises 17 residues. CDR1 SGHTA and CDR2 FQGNSA come from the germline V gene. In DNA form, the CDR3 reads TGTGCCAGCAGCTTAGATCGTTTCCAGCCGTCCCCAGATACGCAGTATTTT. Its protein product is CASSLDRFQPSPDTQYF.

This clonotype was seen a handful of times. The V call is TRBV20-1, the J call TRBJ2-5; TRBD2 matches at 9 bases. Germline CDR1 DFQATT, CDR2 SNEGSKA (reference sequence). The V segment lost 6 bases and the J segment 4 bases; nucleotides outside the gene matches: 12. This CDR3 comprises 15 residues. The CDR3 loop is CSAHVGGGGAETQYF. The CDR3 DNA reads as TGCAGTGCCCACGTCGGGGGCGGGGGGGCAGAGACCCAGTACTTC.

The chain carries TRBV6-2 or TRBV6-3 and TRBJ2-7, with 8 bases fitting TRBD2. The V gene end was trimmed by 0 bases and the J gene end by 0 bases; junction bases not matched to a gene: 4. Germline CDR1 is MNHEY and CDR2 is SVGEGT. The CDR3 runs 16 residues. Written as DNA, the CDR3 is TGTGCCAGCAGTTACTCGCAGCGGGGGCCCTCCTACGAGCAGTACGTC. Amino acids: CASSYSQRGPSYEQYV.

The rearrangement joins TRBV27 to TRBJ1-2, with 7 positions matching TRBD1. Germline values: CDR1 MNHEY, CDR2 SMNVEV (reference sequence). This CDR3 is built from 13 residues. V lost 3 bases and J lost 7; bases outside the gene matches: 5. CDR3 sequence: CASSLTRGVGYTF. CDR3 DNA: TGTGCCAGCAGTTTGACCAGGGGGGTTGGCTACACCTTC.

V usage is TRBV6-2 or TRBV6-3 and J usage is TRBJ2-1, with 11 nucleotides matching TRBD1. Trimming took 5 bases from V and 16 from J; bases not matched to a gene: 13. This CDR3 is built from 14 residues. Germline V gene sequence: CDR1 MNHEY, CDR2 SVGEGT. The CDR3: CASSPLDRGRGSFF. The CDR3 nucleotides read TGTGCCAGCAGTCCCCTGGACAGGGGGCGAGGTAGTTTCTTC.

This clonotype was detected a few times. V is TRBV7-6 and J is TRBJ2-2; D is undetermined. The CDR3 contains 16 residues. Germline assignment: CDR1 SGHVS and CDR2 FNYEAQ. Trimming pared 1 base from V and 0 bases from J, leaving 9 bases between. This CDR3 reads CASSLVQNANTGELFF. In DNA, the CDR3 is TGTGCCAGCAGCTTAGTCCAAAACGCGAACACCGGGGAGCTGTTTTTT.

This clonotype was counted at least ten times. The gene calls are TRBV7-3 and TRBJ1-1; D not certain. Germline values: CDR1 SGHTA, CDR2 FQGTGA. The CDR3 is 13 amino acids. The V and J ends lost 6 bases and 1 base respectively, with 9 bases between them. The CDR3 loop is CASSRQENTEAFF. The CDR3 DNA sequence: TGTGCCAGCAGTCGTCAAGAGAACACTGAAGCTTTCTTT.